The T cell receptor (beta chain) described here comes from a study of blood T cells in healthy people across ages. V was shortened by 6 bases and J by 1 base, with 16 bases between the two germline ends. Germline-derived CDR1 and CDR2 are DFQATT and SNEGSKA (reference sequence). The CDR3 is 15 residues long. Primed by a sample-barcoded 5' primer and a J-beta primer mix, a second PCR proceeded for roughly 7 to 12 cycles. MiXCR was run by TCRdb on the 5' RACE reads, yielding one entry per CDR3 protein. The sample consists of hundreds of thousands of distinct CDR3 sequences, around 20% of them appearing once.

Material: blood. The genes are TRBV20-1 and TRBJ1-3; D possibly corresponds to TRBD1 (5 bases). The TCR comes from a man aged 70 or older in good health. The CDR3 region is CSASRRGHSGNTIYF. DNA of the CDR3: TGCAGTGCCAGTCGTCGGGGCCATTCTGGAAACACCATATATTTT.